This TCR beta chain was identified in a study of regulatory T cells in long-lasting Graves disease. This clonotype was observed at least ten times. Stated time point: persistent/refractory GD, antithyroid drugs over 5 years with positive TRAb. PBMC RNA served as the TCR library source. Researchers made TCR beta libraries by using iRepertoire HTBI primers and running Arm-PCR on CDR3 regions. TCRdb re-called the multiplex PCR reads with MiXCR, one entry per CDR3 protein. The sample yields around 430,000 distinct CDR3 sequences, approximately 23% seen once. This CDR3 has 12 amino acids. The germline CDR1 and CDR2 sequences are MNHNS and SASEGT. V was trimmed by 6 bases and J by 8 bases, leaving 10 bases between them.

Sequencing was performed on peripheral blood mononuclear cells (PBMCs), taken when the disease was refractory, from a patient treated with antithyroid drugs. The chain employs TRBV6-1 and TRBJ1-4; tentatively, D is TRBD1 (6 bases). The sequence was obtained from a female donor with Graves disease. The CDR3 nucleotides read TGTGCCAGCAGAAGCCAGGGGGAAAAACTGTTTTTT. Amino acids: CASRSQGEKLFF.